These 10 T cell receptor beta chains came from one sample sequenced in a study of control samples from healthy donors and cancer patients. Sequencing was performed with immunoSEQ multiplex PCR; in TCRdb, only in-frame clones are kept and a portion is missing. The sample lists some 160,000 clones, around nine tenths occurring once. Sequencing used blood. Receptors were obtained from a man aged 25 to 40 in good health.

The CDR3 bases are TGTGCCAGCAGTGAAGCCTGGGGGGATCAGCCCCAGCATTTT. Protein product: CASSEAWGDQPQHF. This chain connects TRBV6-1 to TRBJ1-5; TRBD1 is a possible D gene (5 bases). The germline V gene has CDR1 MNHNS and CDR2 SASEGT. V shed 0 bases and J shed 5 bases, with 8 bases lying between them. The length of the CDR3 is 14 residues.

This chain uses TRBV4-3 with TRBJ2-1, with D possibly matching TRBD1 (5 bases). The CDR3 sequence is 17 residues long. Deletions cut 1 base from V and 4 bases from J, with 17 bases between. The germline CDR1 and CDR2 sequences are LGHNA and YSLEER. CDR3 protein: CASSQVLVQGGYNEQFF. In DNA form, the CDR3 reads TGCGCCAGCAGCCAAGTGCTCGTGCAGGGTGGGTACAATGAGCAGTTCTTC.

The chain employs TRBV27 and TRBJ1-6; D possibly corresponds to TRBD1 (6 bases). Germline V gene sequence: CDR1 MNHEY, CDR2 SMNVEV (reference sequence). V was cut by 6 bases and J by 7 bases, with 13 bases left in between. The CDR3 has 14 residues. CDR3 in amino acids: CASRTGTWNSPLHF. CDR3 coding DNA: TGTGCCAGCAGGACCGGGACATGGAATTCACCCCTCCACTTT.

The CDR3 nucleotides are TGTGCCAGCAGTTACGAGGGGACAGTGGGTAATCAGCCCCAGCATTTT. It translates to CASSYEGTVGNQPQHF. The chain is built from TRBV6-2 or TRBV6-3 and TRBJ1-5; 7 positions agree with TRBD1. Germline CDR1 is MNHEY and CDR2 is SVGEGT. The CDR3 extends over 16 amino acids. The V gene end was trimmed by 2 bases and the J gene end by 4 bases; junction bases not matched to a gene: 8.

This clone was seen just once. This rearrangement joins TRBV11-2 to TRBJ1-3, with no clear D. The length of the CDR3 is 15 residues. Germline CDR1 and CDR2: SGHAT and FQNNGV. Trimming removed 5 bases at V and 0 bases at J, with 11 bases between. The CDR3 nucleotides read TGTGCCAGCAGCCCACATCTCGTCTCTGGAAACACCATATATTTT. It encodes CASSPHLVSGNTIYF.

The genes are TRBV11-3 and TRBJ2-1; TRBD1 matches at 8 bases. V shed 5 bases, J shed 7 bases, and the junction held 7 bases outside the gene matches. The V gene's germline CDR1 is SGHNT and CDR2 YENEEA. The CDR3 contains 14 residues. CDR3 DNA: TGTGCCAGCAGCGAGCAGGGGGCGCGAAATGAGCAGTTCTTC. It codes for CASSEQGARNEQFF.

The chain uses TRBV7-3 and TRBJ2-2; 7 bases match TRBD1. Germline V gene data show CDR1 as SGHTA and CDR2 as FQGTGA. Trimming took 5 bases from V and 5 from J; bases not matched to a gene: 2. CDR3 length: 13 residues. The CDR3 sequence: CASSQGVTGELFF. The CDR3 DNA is TGTGCCAGCAGCCAGGGGGTGACCGGGGAGCTGTTTTTT.

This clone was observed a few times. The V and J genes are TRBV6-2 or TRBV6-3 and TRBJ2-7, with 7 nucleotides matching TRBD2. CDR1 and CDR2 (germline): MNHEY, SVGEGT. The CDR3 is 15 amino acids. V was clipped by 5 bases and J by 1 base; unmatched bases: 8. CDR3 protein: CASSRAGTMSYEQYF. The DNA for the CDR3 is TGTGCCAGCAGTCGAGCCGGGACTATGTCCTACGAGCAGTACTTC.

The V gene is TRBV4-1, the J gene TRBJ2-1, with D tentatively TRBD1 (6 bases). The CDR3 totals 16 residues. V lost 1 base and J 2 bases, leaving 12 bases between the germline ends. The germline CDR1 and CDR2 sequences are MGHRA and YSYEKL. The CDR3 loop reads CASSQVAGVAYNEQFF. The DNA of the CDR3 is TGCGCCAGCAGCCAAGTTGCAGGGGTGGCCTACAATGAGCAGTTCTTC.

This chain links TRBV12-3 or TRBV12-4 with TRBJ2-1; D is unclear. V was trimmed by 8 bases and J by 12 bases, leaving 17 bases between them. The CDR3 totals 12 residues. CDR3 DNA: TGTGCCAGCCGTCAAGAGACCACCTCGCAGTTCTTC. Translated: CASRQETTSQFF.